Presented here are 20 T cell receptor beta chains from one specimen sequenced in a study of neurological immune-mediated disorders. Each CDR3 protein gets one entry after TCRdb re-called the 5' RACE reads with MiXCR. In the table there are some 86,000 distinct CDR3 sequences, around 2.6% of which are singletons. Material: PBMCs. These receptors were taken from a woman under 40 with multiple sclerosis.

This clonotype was seen many times. The chain employs TRBV20-1 and TRBJ2-2; 9 bases agree with TRBD2. Germline trimming cut 0 bases from V and 7 bases from J; bases unmatched to any gene: 12. In germline, CDR1 is DFQATT, CDR2 SNEGSKA (reference sequence). The CDR3 is 17 amino acids. CDR3 bases: TGCAGTGCTAGAGATTCCCCTGCTAGCGGGGCCGTCGGGGAGCTGTTTTTT. Translated, it gives CSARDSPASGAVGELFF.

This clonotype was seen many times. The chain couples TRBV9 to TRBJ2-7; 14 bases align to TRBD2. Germline CDR1 and CDR2: SGDLS and YYNGEE. V was clipped by 4 bases and J by 5 bases; unmatched bases: 11. This CDR3 contains 17 residues. The chain's CDR3 is CASSLKSGLAGGDEQYF. DNA for the CDR3: TGTGCCAGCAGCTTGAAGAGCGGACTAGCGGGAGGCGACGAGCAGTACTTC.

At least ten counts were recorded for this clonotype. This rearrangement joins TRBV20-1 to TRBJ1-1, with D maybe TRBD1 (6 bases). The CDR3 totals 12 residues. The germline gives CDR1 DFQATT, CDR2 SNEGSKA (reference sequence). V was shortened by 6 bases and J by 2 bases, with 10 bases between the two germline ends. DNA of the CDR3: TGCAGTGCACTAGGGGGAAACACTGAAGCTTTCTTT. Translating gives CSALGGNTEAFF.

The sample holds many counts of this clonotype. The chain carries TRBV20-1 and TRBJ2-3; D gene unclear. V was trimmed by 3 bases and J by 6 bases, leaving 4 bases between them. The CDR3 contains 10 residues. Germline V CDR1 and CDR2: DFQATT, SNEGSKA (reference sequence). Here the CDR3 DNA reads TGCAGTGCTAGGTGGGATACGCAGTATTTT. As protein: CSARWDTQYF.

This clonotype occurred many times. A junction boundary mismatches the germline segment, possibly from a read error. This rearrangement joins TRBV24-1 to TRBJ2-3; 8 positions agree with TRBD1. Germline assignment: CDR1 KGHDR and CDR2 SFDVKD. CDR3 size: 16 residues. This chain's CDR3 is CVTSDEDRGATDTQYF. The DNA for the CDR3 is TGTGTCACCAGTGATGAAGACAGGGGAGCTACAGATACGCAGTATTTT.

In this sample, this clonotype turned up many times. The V and J genes are TRBV7-2 and TRBJ2-3; D call uncertain. CDR3 size: 12 residues. The V and J ends lost 1 base and 5 bases respectively, with 4 bases between them. Germline-derived CDR1 and CDR2 are SGHTA and FQGNSA. CDR3 sequence reads: CASSLVRDTQYF. The CDR3 bases are TGTGCCAGCAGCTTAGTTAGAGATACGCAGTATTTT.

The sample holds many counts of this clonotype. The chain has TRBV20-1 and TRBJ2-7; tentative D call: TRBD1 (5 bases). The length of the CDR3 is 13 residues. Between the trimmed V and J ends, which lost 1 base and 5 bases, there was a span of 12 bases. Germline V gene data show CDR1 as DFQATT and CDR2 as SNEGSKA (reference sequence). CDR3 residues: CSARVDIYNEQYF. The CDR3 nucleotides read TGCAGTGCTAGAGTGGACATATACAACGAGCAGTACTTC.

The chain combines TRBV12-3 or TRBV12-4 with TRBJ2-7, with D tentatively TRBD1 or TRBD2 (6 bases each). V lost 6 bases and J 6 bases, leaving 12 bases between the germline ends. The CDR3 runs to 12 residues. The DNA of the CDR3 is TGTGCCAGCAGACCACAGGGAGGCGAGCAGTACTTC. Protein: CASRPQGGEQYF.

This clonotype has ten or more counts. The V call is TRBV11-2, the J call TRBJ2-1; 8 bases map to TRBD1. Germline values: CDR1 SGHAT, CDR2 FQNNGV. This CDR3 spans 16 amino acids. The trim removed 1 base at V and 3 bases at J, leaving 5 bases unmatched. CDR3 sequence reads: CASSLAAGGNYNEQFF. DNA of the CDR3: TGTGCCAGCAGCTTAGCGGCAGGGGGCAACTACAATGAGCAGTTCTTC.

This clonotype came up many times. This chain uses TRBV20-1 with TRBJ2-3; D is undetermined. There are 15 residues in the CDR3. Germline loops: CDR1 DFQATT, CDR2 SNEGSKA (reference sequence). The V end lost 0 bases, the J end lost 5 bases, and 15 bases lay between the germline ends. For the CDR3, the DNA is TGCAGTGCTAGAGATTGGGCAGAGGTGGGAGATACGCAGTATTTT. It yields the protein CSARDWAEVGDTQYF.

This clonotype was seen ten or more times. The gene calls are TRBV3-1 and TRBJ2-1; D not resolved. This CDR3 has 12 residues. Trimming took 2 bases from V and 7 from J, leaving 6 bases between them. Germline V CDR1 and CDR2: LGHDT, YNNKEL (reference sequence). CDR3 protein: CASSQHLNEQFF. The DNA of the CDR3 is TGTGCCAGCAGCCAACATCTGAATGAGCAGTTCTTC.

The sample holds many counts of this clonotype. This chain uses TRBV7-2 with TRBJ2-1; possibly TRBD1 for D (6 bases). Between the trimmed V and J ends, which lost 0 bases and 1 base, there was a span of 10 bases. Germline V lookup: CDR1 SGHTA, CDR2 FQGNSA. The CDR3 has 16 residues. The CDR3 here is CASSLAVGQSYNEQFF. The CDR3 DNA is TGTGCCAGCAGCTTAGCGGTAGGACAGTCCTACAATGAGCAGTTCTTC.

This clonotype was counted at least ten times. The V gene is TRBV5-5, the J gene TRBJ1-6; 7 bases map to TRBD1. Trimming cost V 3 bases and J 10 bases; bases outside gene matches: 7. The germline CDR1 and CDR2 sequences are SGHKS and YYEKEE (reference sequence). This CDR3 is built from 14 residues. DNA of the CDR3: TGTGCCAGCAGCTCTATTACAGGGGCGTCACCCCTCCACTTT. Its translation: CASSSITGASPLHF.

This clonotype was recorded at least ten times. The chain joins TRBV4-3 to TRBJ2-1, with D uncertain. The CDR3 sequence is 15 residues long. Germline assignment: CDR1 LGHNA and CDR2 YSLEER. Between the trimmed V and J ends, which lost 2 bases and 0 bases, there was a span of 8 bases. The CDR3 reads CASSQRQSSYNEQFF. The CDR3 DNA follows: TGCGCCAGCAGCCAAAGGCAGAGCTCCTACAATGAGCAGTTCTTC.

This clonotype was seen at least ten times. This sequence joins TRBV12-3 or TRBV12-4 and TRBJ1-1, with a tentative D call TRBD1 (5 bases). V dropped 2 bases and J dropped 6 bases, with 16 bases sitting between them. The CDR3 runs 15 residues. CDR3 sequence: CASSLRQGGMSEAFF. CDR3 DNA: TGTGCCAGCAGTTTAAGGCAGGGTGGGATGTCTGAAGCTTTCTTT.

This clonotype was detected only once. V and J are TRBV30 and TRBJ2-4; a possible D gene is TRBD1 (6 bases). In germline, CDR1 is GTSNPN, CDR2 SVGIG (reference sequence). The CDR3 spans 12 residues. V was shortened by 4 bases and J by 6 bases, with 10 bases between the two germline ends. As DNA, the CDR3 is TGTGCCTGGACAGGGGTCGGAAACATTCAGTACTTC. Translating gives CAWTGVGNIQYF.

This clonotype was counted many times. This chain joins TRBV27 and TRBJ2-6; TRBD1 is a possible D gene (7 bases). Germline V gene lookup returns CDR1 MNHEY and CDR2 SMNVEV (reference sequence). The CDR3 is 19 residues long. Trimming removed 3 bases from V and 0 bases from J, with 18 bases in between. CDR3 DNA: TGTGCCAGCAGTTTCGATTTGGGCAGGGGGGACTCTGGGGCCAACGTCCTGACTTTC. This encodes CASSFDLGRGDSGANVLTF.

At least ten counts were recorded for this clonotype. CDR3 sequence reads: CAISERGGREGSEQFF. CDR3 coding DNA: TGTGCCATCAGTGAGAGAGGGGGACGGGAGGGGAGCGAGCAGTTCTTC. This chain joins TRBV10-3 and TRBJ2-1; 8 bases are shared with TRBD2. CDR1 is ENHRY, CDR2 SYGVKD, per germline. The CDR3 extends over 16 amino acids. J lost 10 bases, V lost 2 bases, and 13 bases had no gene match.

This clonotype has a handful of counts. The chain has TRBV7-2 and TRBJ2-5, with D perhaps assigned TRBD1 or TRBD2 (7 bases each). The CDR3 runs to 15 residues. V was clipped by 1 base and J by 4 bases, with 13 bases between them. The germline gives CDR1 SGHTA, CDR2 FQGNSA. The CDR3 sequence: CASSLVAGDRETQYF. In DNA, the CDR3 is TGTGCCAGCAGCTTAGTGGCGGGGGACAGAGAGACCCAGTACTTC. Drawing the rest from reference TRBV7-2 and TRBJ2-5, the complete variable domain is GAGVSQSPSNKVTEKGKDVELRCDPISGHTALYWYRQSLGQGLEFLIYFQGNSAPDKSGLPSDRFSAERTGGSVSTLTIQRTQQEDSAVYLCASSLVAGDRETQYFGPGTRLLVL.

This clonotype was counted many times. This sequence joins TRBV12-3 or TRBV12-4 and TRBJ2-7; 7 bases map to TRBD2. This CDR3 is 13 amino acids long. With V trimmed by 10 bases and J by 5 bases, 11 bases remained unmatched. CDR3 sequence (DNA): TGTGCCACCCAGCCAAGCGGGACCGACGAGCAGTACTTC. Its translation is CATQPSGTDEQYF.